The present entry profiles one T cell receptor beta chain with its context. As yet, its antigen is unknown. The data derive from a study of T cell responses to AZD1222 COVID-19 vaccine. Study results and caveats: Repertoire sampling occurred only after the peak T cell response. The donors showed a predominance of white British ancestry and of females, with possible underestimation of clonal diversity.

TCRdb's table, derived via immunoSEQ multiplex PCR, lists solely in-frame clones and lacks some. The table records 100,000 to 130,000 clones, around 90% of them present only once. The germline CDR1 and CDR2 sequences are SGHDT and YYEEEE. The CDR3 runs 12 residues. V lost 4 bases and J 6 bases, leaving 11 bases between the germline ends. The sample here was peripheral blood, taken on day 0 of AZD1222 vaccination. This sequence joins TRBV5-6 and TRBJ2-7; D is undetermined. The TCR sequence derives from an adult in good health. The CDR3 DNA is TGTGCCAGCAGCGCCGATGAGGCCGAGCAGTACTTC. It specifies CASSADEAEQYF.